This T cell receptor (beta chain) was retrieved from a study of PD-L1 blockade in urothelial cancer. Study summary: The median T cell count in blood samples was over 140,000.

PCRs each included synthetic TCR analog templates spiked in. This table comes from immunoSEQ multiplex PCR, and its TCRdb copy is limited to in-frame clones, with some not included. The repertoire consists of about 81,000 clones, with about 85% occurring once and the leading ten covering approximately 7.1%. This sample's time point: pretreatment peripheral blood. V dropped 5 bases and J dropped 4 bases, with 15 bases sitting between them. Germline CDR1 is SGHNT and CDR2 is YYREEE (reference sequence). The CDR3 runs 14 residues. The chain couples TRBV5-4 to TRBJ1-1, with D possibly being TRBD1 (6 bases). This specimen was PBMCs, taken around atezolizumab (anti-PD-L1) treatment. This TCR derives from a man aged 35 to 55 with urothelial cancer. The CDR3 reads CASSPGAVGTEAFF. The CDR3 coding sequence is TGTGCCAGCAGTCCAGGGGCGGTTGGCACTGAAGCTTTCTTT.